The 10 T cell receptor beta chains listed next were all sequenced from one sample in a study of human T cells and chemical hapten exposure. Time point defined: pre-sensitization, week 0. Treatment given: therapeutic diphenylcyclopropenone sensitization with weekly scalp DPC. TCRdb re-analysed the RACE reads in MiXCR, keeping a single row per CDR3 protein. The sample has roughly 80,000 distinct CDR3 sequences; around 15% are singletons. The sample here was whole blood, taken in connection with sensitization to the hapten diphenylcyclopropenone (DPC). These TCRs come from a woman in her forties or fifties with alopecia areata. Some clones in this sample may be carry-over from other donors' samples.

Only a few counts were recorded for this clonotype. The chain recombines TRBV21-1 with TRBJ2-7; the table's D gene call, TRBD2, was not cross checked with the DNA. TRBV21-1 is tagged as a pseudogene. This CDR3 has 18 residues. Here the CDR3 DNA reads TGTGCCAGCCGACGGGGGGACCAGAAGCGGGAGGTAACCTACGAGCAGTACTTC. It translates to CASRRGDQKREVTYEQYF.

This clonotype showed up many times. The rearrangement joins TRBV18 to TRBJ1-4; D is uncertain. Germline values: CDR1 KGHSH, CDR2 LQKENI. The CDR3 is made up of 15 amino acids. Trimming removed 3 bases at V and 6 bases at J, with 14 bases between. The CDR3 DNA is TGTGCCAGCTCACCCCAACCGGTTACGCATGAAAAACTGTTTTTT. Its translation is CASSPQPVTHEKLFF.

This clonotype was observed a handful of times. The rearrangement uses TRBV11-2 and TRBJ2-3, with D perhaps TRBD2 (6 bases). Germline V gene data show CDR1 as SGHAT and CDR2 as FQNNGV. The CDR3 is 14 amino acids. V lost 8 bases and J 7 bases, leaving 19 bases between the germline ends. The CDR3 spells CASSRRTGGHTQYF. Here the CDR3 DNA reads TGTGCCAGCTCACGGAGGACTGGAGGGCATACGCAGTATTTT.

This clonotype was counted only a few times. This sequence joins TRBV28 and TRBJ2-3; D uncertain. Germline-derived CDR1 and CDR2 are MDHEN and SYDVKM. The CDR3 contains 12 residues. V gave up 6 bases and J gave up 4 bases, with 8 bases separating them. CDR3 DNA sequence: TGTGCCAGCAGCTCCGCCTCAGATACGCAGTATTTT. This encodes CASSSASDTQYF.

This clonotype turned up a few times. This chain connects TRBV5-1 to TRBJ2-5, with 8 bases lining up with TRBD1. Germline CDR1 SGHRS, CDR2 YFSETQ. The CDR3 extends over 13 amino acids. The V and J ends lost 4 bases and 4 bases, in that order; junction bases with no gene match: 3. DNA of the CDR3: TGCGCCAGCAGCCCCGACAGGGGAGAGACCCAGTACTTC. Translating it yields CASSPDRGETQYF. Combining the CDR3 with reference TRBV5-1 and TRBJ2-5 gives the whole variable domain KAGVTQTPRYLIKTRGQQVTLSCSPISGHRSVSWYQQTPGQGLQFLFEYFSETQRNKGNFPGRFSGRQFSNSRSEMNVSTLELGDSALYLCASSPDRGETQYFGPGTRLLVL.

The V and J genes are TRBV5-4 and TRBJ2-5; tentatively, D is TRBD1 or TRBD2 (5 bases each). CDR3 size: 15 residues. Germline V gene sequence: CDR1 SGHNT, CDR2 YYREEE (reference sequence). Trimming stripped 4 bases from V and 4 bases from J, with 17 bases between. The CDR3 DNA is TGTGCCAGCAGCGGAGGACGGAAGGGGAGAGAGACCCAGTACTTC. The encoded protein is CASSGGRKGRETQYF.

The V gene is TRBV3-1, the J gene TRBJ2-7; 10 positions agree with TRBD2. Germline values: CDR1 LGHDT, CDR2 YNNKEL (reference sequence). V was pared by 4 bases and J by 2 bases, with 2 bases of the junction left unmatched. CDR3 length equals 14 residues. CDR3 sequence: CASSLSGRAYEQYF. The CDR3 nucleotides are TGTGCCAGCAGCCTAAGCGGGAGGGCCTACGAGCAGTACTTC.

By share, this clonotype ranks as medium-sized. This rearrangement joins TRBV7-9 to TRBJ2-6; 12 bases match TRBD1. This CDR3 is 18 amino acids long. V shed 3 bases, J shed 3 bases, and the junction held 6 bases outside the gene matches. Germline lookup yields CDR1 SEHNR and CDR2 FQNEAQ (reference sequence). The CDR3 spells CASSFGGTGGFGANVLTF. CDR3 bases: TGTGCCAGCAGCTTTGGCGGGACAGGGGGCTTTGGGGCCAACGTCCTGACTTTC.

This clonotype was counted at least ten times. The chain uses TRBV5-5 and TRBJ1-1, with D hard to call. CDR1 SGHKS and CDR2 YYEKEE come from the germline V gene (reference sequence). The CDR3 loop spans 14 amino acids. V was shortened by 1 base and J by 11 bases, with 18 bases between the two germline ends. CDR3 in amino acids: CASSLLLVGRGAFF. CDR3 coding DNA: TGTGCCAGCAGCTTGCTCTTAGTGGGCCGAGGGGCTTTCTTT. The full variable domain, its missing parts supplied by reference TRBV5-5 and TRBJ1-1, is DAGVTQSPTHLIKTRGQQVTLRCSPISGHKSVSWYQQVLGQGPQFIFQYYEKEERGRGNFPDRFSARQFPNYSSELNVNALLLGDSALYLCASSLLLVGRGAFFGQGTRLTVV.

The chain couples TRBV6-5 to TRBJ2-1, with 10 bases identical to TRBD2. Germline-derived CDR1 and CDR2 are MNHEY and SVGAGI. V lost 0 bases and J lost 9; bases outside the gene matches: 11. The CDR3 is 17 residues long. CDR3 region: CASSYSIPSGSQREQFF. In nucleotides, the CDR3 is TGTGCCAGCAGTTACTCGATTCCTAGCGGGAGTCAACGTGAGCAGTTCTTC.